The T cell receptor (beta chain) described here comes from a study of vaccination effects on CD4 cells after COVID-19. The germline V gene has CDR1 KGHSH and CDR2 LQKENI. V shed 4 bases and J shed 4 bases, with 10 bases lying between them. The CDR3 runs to 13 residues. After expansion with viral peptide pools in the ViraFEST assay, antigen-specific CD4+ T cells were sequenced. After less than 11 days in culture, the CD4+ T cells were isolated. Vaccine recipients, nucleocapsid antibody negative, had no prior SARS-CoV-2 infection. Wells of roughly 2 million PBMC each were grown with roughly 10 IU/ml IL-2 and approximately 9.5 ug/ml peptides. Points on this clone: Its antigen is not known.

Generated by immunoSEQ multiplex PCR, the TCRdb table keeps only in-frame clones and is missing some. The table has around 79,000 clones, roughly 79% seen once. This rearrangement joins TRBV18 to TRBJ2-5; no definite D call. Sequenced here: CD4+ T cells from PBMCs cultured with SARS-CoV-2 spike peptides, sampled before COVID-19 vaccination. This TCR was recovered from a human donor who received a COVID-19 vaccine. This CDR3 reads CASSLGSGETQYF. CDR3 sequence (DNA): TGTGCCAGCTCACTAGGATCGGGAGAGACCCAGTACTTC. Filled out from reference TRBV18 and TRBJ2-5, the complete variable domain reads NAGVMQNPRHLVRRRGQEARLRCSPMKGHSHVYWYRQLPEEGLKFMVYLQKENIIDESGMPKERFSAEFPKEGPSILRIQQVVRGDSAAYFCASSLGSGETQYFGPGTRLLVL.